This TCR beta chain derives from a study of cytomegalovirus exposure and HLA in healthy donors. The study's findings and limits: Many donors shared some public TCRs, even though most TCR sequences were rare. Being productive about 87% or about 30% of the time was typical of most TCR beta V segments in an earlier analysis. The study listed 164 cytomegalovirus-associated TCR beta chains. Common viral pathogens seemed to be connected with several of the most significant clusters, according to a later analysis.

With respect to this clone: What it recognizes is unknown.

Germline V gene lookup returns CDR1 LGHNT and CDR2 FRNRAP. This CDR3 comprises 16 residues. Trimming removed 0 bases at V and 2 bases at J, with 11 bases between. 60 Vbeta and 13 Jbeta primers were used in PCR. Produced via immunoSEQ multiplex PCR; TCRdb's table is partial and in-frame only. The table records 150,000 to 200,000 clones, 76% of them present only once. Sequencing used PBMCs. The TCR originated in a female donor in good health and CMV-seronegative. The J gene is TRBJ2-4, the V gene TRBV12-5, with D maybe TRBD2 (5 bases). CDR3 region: CASGLVTLAPKNIQYF. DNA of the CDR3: TGTGCTAGTGGTTTGGTAACGCTAGCCCCCAAAAACATTCAGTACTTC.